The 13 T cell receptor beta chains reported below all come from one sample, sequenced in a study of tumor-infiltrating lymphocytes in primary liver carcinoma. The investigators made TCR beta cDNA from approximately 510 ng total RNA, using a constant-region primer. A slightly modified ARM-PCR protocol with three nested multiplex PCR rounds produced these TCR beta libraries. The first two PCR rounds, roughly 9 cycles each, used TRBV1-TRBV30 forward primers and a C-beta reverse primer. TCRdb itself ran the multiplex PCR reads through MiXCR, one entry per CDR3 protein. The sample has 85,000 to 100,000 distinct CDR3 sequences, 55% to 75% seen once. The study co-extracted DNA and RNA from around 20-30 mg of unsorted bulk tissue. Sequencing was carried out using tumor-adjacent normal liver tissue. These receptors were collected from a middle-aged man with primary liver carcinoma and hepatitis B virus infection.

Comments on this clonotype: A much larger clone is a single base away; this may be a read error. This chain connects TRBV12-5 to TRBJ2-5; D is possibly TRBD2 (5 bases). CDR3 length equals 13 residues. Germline CDR1 is LGHNT and CDR2 is FRNRAP. CDR3 protein: CVSGLEAVETQYF. In DNA, the CDR3 is TGTGTTAGTGGTTTGGAAGCGGTTGAGACCCAGTACTTC.

Many counts were recorded for this clonotype. Given a much more abundant clone one base away, this may be a read error. The chain carries TRBV11-1 and TRBJ2-7, with 7 positions matching TRBD1. The germline gives CDR1 SGHAT, CDR2 FQDESV (reference sequence). CDR3 size: 14 residues. In DNA form, the CDR3 reads TGTGCCAGCAGCTTTGGGACAGTTGGCTACGTGCAGTACTTC. Translation: CASSFGTVGYVQYF. The full variable domain, completed using reference TRBV11-1 and TRBJ2-7, is EAEVAQSPRYKITEKSQAVAFWCDPISGHATLYWYRQILGQGPELLVQFQDESVVDDSQLPKDRFSAERLKGVDSTLKIQPAELGDSAMYLCASSFGTVGYVQYFGPGTRLTVT.

The V and J genes are TRBV14 and TRBJ1-3; no firm D call. Germline-derived CDR1 and CDR2 are SGHDN and FVKESK. The CDR3 has 13 amino acids. CDR3 sequence (DNA): TGTATCAGCAGCCTTGGGGTTGGAAACACCATATATTTT. It encodes CISSLGVGNTIYF. Together with reference TRBV14 and TRBJ1-3, the CDR3 gives the full variable domain: EAGVTQFPSHSVIEKGQTVTLRCDPISGHDNLYWYRRVMGKEIKFLLHFVKESKQDESGMPNNRFLAERTGGTYSTLKVQPAELEDSGVYFCISSLGVGNTIYFGEGSWLTVV.

Regarding this clonotype: A clone one base away is much larger, so this may be a read error. The rearrangement joins TRBV30 to TRBJ1-4, with unresolved D. In germline, CDR1 is GTSNPN, CDR2 SVGIG (reference sequence). V lost 7 bases to trimming and J lost 5 bases, with 17 bases between them. The CDR3 covers 14 residues. The CDR3 protein is CAYSGIEGNEKLFF. CDR3 in DNA: TGTGCCTACTCGGGAATTGAAGGGAATGAAAAACTGTTTTTT.

This clonotype was observed a handful of times. A much bigger clone sits one base away, suggesting this may be a read error. The chain joins TRBV12-3 or TRBV12-4 to TRBJ1-5, with D unresolved. This CDR3 comprises 13 residues. CDR3: CTSSLVSVQPQHF. DNA of the CDR3: TGTACCAGCAGTTTAGTAAGTGTTCAACCCCAGCATTTT.

In this sample, this clonotype turned up many times. This rearrangement joins TRBV10-1 to TRBJ2-1; TRBD2 aligns across 8 bases. This CDR3 has 18 amino acids. With 0 bases clipped from V and 7 bases from J, the junction kept 14 bases outside the gene matches. CDR1 is WNHNN, CDR2 SYGVQD, per germline (reference sequence). CDR3 protein: CASSESTGSGSSRNEQFF. CDR3 bases: TGCGCCAGCAGTGAGTCGACCGGCAGCGGGAGCTCTAGGAATGAGCAGTTCTTC.

Turning to this clonotype: Mismatch with germline at one junction end may stem from a read error. The chain couples TRBV4-1 to TRBJ2-1; 11 bases fit TRBD2. Looked up from germline, CDR1 is MGHRA and CDR2 is YSYEKL. There are 20 residues in the CDR3. The chain's CDR3 is CASGHLRLAGKLVGYNEQFF. In DNA form, the CDR3 reads TGCGCCAGCGGCCACCTGAGACTAGCGGGAAAGTTAGTGGGATACAATGAGCAGTTCTTC.

The chain employs TRBV2 and TRBJ2-1; D is uncertain. Germline CDR1 is SNHLY and CDR2 is FYNNEI. Trimming cost V 7 bases and J 6 bases, with 19 bases left between them. The CDR3 runs 15 residues. The CDR3 spells CASNEFERELNEQFF. The CDR3 DNA follows: TGTGCCAGCAATGAGTTTGAGCGTGAGCTCAATGAGCAGTTCTTC.

The chain links TRBV13 to TRBJ2-1; no firm D call. The germline gives CDR1 PRHDT, CDR2 FYEKMQ (reference sequence). Trimming removed 7 bases at V and 0 bases at J, with 16 bases between. This CDR3 is built from 16 residues. In DNA, the CDR3 is TGTGCCAGCACGCCTAGGGTACAGACCTCCTACAATGAGCAGTTCTTC. It encodes CASTPRVQTSYNEQFF.

About this clonotype: Without the conserved terminal phenylalanine or tryptophan, this CDR3 likely stems from a read error. The V gene is TRBV11-2, the J gene TRBJ2-3, with a possible D match to TRBD2 (5 bases). This CDR3 has 16 amino acids. Germline V lookup: CDR1 SGHAT, CDR2 FQNNGV. CDR3 sequence: CASILQLVLSTDTQYL. For the CDR3, the DNA is TGTGCCAGCATCTTACAACTAGTCCTTAGCACAGATACGCAGTATTTA.

This clonotype came up many times. The chain recombines TRBV4-2 with TRBJ1-2; 11 nucleotides agree with TRBD1. Trimming at V came to 5 bases and at J to 8 bases, leaving 16 bases not matched to a gene. Germline loops: CDR1 LGHNA, CDR2 YNFKEQ. The CDR3 runs 17 residues. The CDR3 is CASSYETQGQGAVGYTF. DNA for the CDR3: TGTGCCAGCAGCTATGAGACCCAAGGACAGGGGGCAGTGGGCTACACCTTC.

This clonotype appeared a single time. At one boundary the junction diverges from the germline segment, which might be a read error. This rearrangement joins TRBV6-5 to TRBJ2-6; TRBD2 aligns across 7 bases. The V gene's germline CDR1 is MNHEY and CDR2 SVGAGI. The CDR3 has 18 amino acids. CDR3 sequence: CASSLWIGMKAGTNVLTF. CDR3 in DNA: TGTGCCAGCAGTCTTTGGATAGGGATGAAAGCTGGGACTAACGTACTGACTTTC.

Regarding this clonotype: A read error may produce the germline difference seen at one junction end. This chain connects TRBV6-1 to TRBJ1-5; TRBD1 is a possible D gene (6 bases). The CDR3 spans 13 residues. Germline CDR1 is MNHNS and CDR2 is SASEGT. CDR3 bases: TGTGCCAGCGGTGAAAAGGGGGAACAGCCCAAGCATTTT. Amino acid sequence: CASGEKGEQPKHF.